This is a list of T cell receptor beta chains from one sample in a study of T-cell memory formation after mild COVID-19. TCRdb re-called the 5' RACE reads with MiXCR, one entry per CDR3 protein. Of more than 350,000 distinct CDR3 sequences listed, around 21% are singletons. Input material: PBMCs or a T cell subset sorted from them (not recorded which). These receptors all come from an adult woman who had mild COVID-19 (a few samples of this study predate the infection). Cell type and time point are not known. Each CDR3 is given with its conserved first and last residue. D genes are given only for firm matches. Clone size is given for some rows only: seen once, a few or many times, or a class if the clone is expanded.

>TRBV6-1|TRBD1|TRBJ2-7|few
TGTGCCAGCAGCCCCGGGACAGGGGCTCCCGAGCAGTACTTC
CASSPGTGAPEQYF
>TRBV12-3/TRBV12-4|NA|TRBJ1-2|many
TGTGCCAGCAACTCCCGGCGGCAGGCGTTCAGCTACACCTTC
CASNSRRQAFSYTF
>TRBV25-1|NA|TRBJ1-1|NA
TGTGCCAGCAGTGGTTGGAGGAACACTGAAGCTTTCTTT
CASSGWRNTEAFF
>TRBV9|NA|TRBJ1-2|NA
TGTGCCAGGATCACCGGGCCGTCTATCTATGGCTACACCTTC
CARITGPSIYGYTF
>TRBV5-1|NA|TRBJ1-5|NA
TGCGCCAGCAGCTTGGACGGTCTTTATAGCAATCAGCCCCAGCATTTT
CASSLDGLYSNQPQHF
>TRBV7-8|NA|TRBJ2-1|few
TGTGCCAGCAGCTTAGGGAGTTCCCCCTACAATGAGCAGTTCTTC
CASSLGSSPYNEQFF
>TRBV15|NA|TRBJ1-5|NA
TGTGCCACCAGCACGGGGTGGGGGAGGTCCGATCAGCCCCAGCATTTT
CATSTGWGRSDQPQHF
>TRBV6-2/TRBV6-3|NA|TRBJ1-5|NA
TGTGCCAGCAGCCCCCTCGGTGGAAGCAATCAGCCCCAGCATTTT
CASSPLGGSNQPQHF
>TRBV11-3|NA|TRBJ2-1|NA
TGTGCCAGCAGCGCCCATCGGGCGGGGTTAAAGGGCAATGAGCAGTTCTTC
CASSAHRAGLKGNEQFF
>TRBV2|NA|TRBJ2-2|NA
TGTGCCAGCAGGGAAGTGGGTTACACCGGGGAGCTGTTTTTT
CASREVGYTGELFF
>TRBV4-3|NA|TRBJ2-1|many
TGCGCCAGCAGCCAAGACGGGGGCAGGGGAGGCAATGAGCAGTTCTTC
CASSQDGGRGGNEQFF
>TRBV7-2|NA|TRBJ1-5|few
TGTGCCAGCAGTAACTCGGACACCTTGAGCAATCAGCCCCAGCATTTT
CASSNSDTLSNQPQHF
>TRBV5-1|NA|TRBJ2-3|few
TGCGCCAGCAGCTTGGCTTCAGGGAAAAAGGTGGCGGATACGCAGTATTTT
CASSLASGKKVADTQYF
>TRBV6-2/TRBV6-3|TRBD2|TRBJ2-1|many
TGTGCCAGCAGTTACTCGAAGACTAGCGGGAGGGCCGAGCAGTTCTTC
CASSYSKTSGRAEQFF
>TRBV20-1|NA|TRBJ2-3|many
TGCAGTGCTAGAGATGGGGACCGTGGTTTTTCGGCAGATACGCAGTATTTT
CSARDGDRGFSADTQYF
>TRBV19|NA|TRBJ1-4|few
TGTGCCAGTAGTAGCGGGACCGCGGAGGGTGTTAGACTGTTTTTT
CASSSGTAEGVRLFF
>TRBV7-9|TRBD1|TRBJ2-7|few
TGTGCCAGCAGCTTTGGTGCAGGGGGCGAGCAGTACTTC
CASSFGAGGEQYF